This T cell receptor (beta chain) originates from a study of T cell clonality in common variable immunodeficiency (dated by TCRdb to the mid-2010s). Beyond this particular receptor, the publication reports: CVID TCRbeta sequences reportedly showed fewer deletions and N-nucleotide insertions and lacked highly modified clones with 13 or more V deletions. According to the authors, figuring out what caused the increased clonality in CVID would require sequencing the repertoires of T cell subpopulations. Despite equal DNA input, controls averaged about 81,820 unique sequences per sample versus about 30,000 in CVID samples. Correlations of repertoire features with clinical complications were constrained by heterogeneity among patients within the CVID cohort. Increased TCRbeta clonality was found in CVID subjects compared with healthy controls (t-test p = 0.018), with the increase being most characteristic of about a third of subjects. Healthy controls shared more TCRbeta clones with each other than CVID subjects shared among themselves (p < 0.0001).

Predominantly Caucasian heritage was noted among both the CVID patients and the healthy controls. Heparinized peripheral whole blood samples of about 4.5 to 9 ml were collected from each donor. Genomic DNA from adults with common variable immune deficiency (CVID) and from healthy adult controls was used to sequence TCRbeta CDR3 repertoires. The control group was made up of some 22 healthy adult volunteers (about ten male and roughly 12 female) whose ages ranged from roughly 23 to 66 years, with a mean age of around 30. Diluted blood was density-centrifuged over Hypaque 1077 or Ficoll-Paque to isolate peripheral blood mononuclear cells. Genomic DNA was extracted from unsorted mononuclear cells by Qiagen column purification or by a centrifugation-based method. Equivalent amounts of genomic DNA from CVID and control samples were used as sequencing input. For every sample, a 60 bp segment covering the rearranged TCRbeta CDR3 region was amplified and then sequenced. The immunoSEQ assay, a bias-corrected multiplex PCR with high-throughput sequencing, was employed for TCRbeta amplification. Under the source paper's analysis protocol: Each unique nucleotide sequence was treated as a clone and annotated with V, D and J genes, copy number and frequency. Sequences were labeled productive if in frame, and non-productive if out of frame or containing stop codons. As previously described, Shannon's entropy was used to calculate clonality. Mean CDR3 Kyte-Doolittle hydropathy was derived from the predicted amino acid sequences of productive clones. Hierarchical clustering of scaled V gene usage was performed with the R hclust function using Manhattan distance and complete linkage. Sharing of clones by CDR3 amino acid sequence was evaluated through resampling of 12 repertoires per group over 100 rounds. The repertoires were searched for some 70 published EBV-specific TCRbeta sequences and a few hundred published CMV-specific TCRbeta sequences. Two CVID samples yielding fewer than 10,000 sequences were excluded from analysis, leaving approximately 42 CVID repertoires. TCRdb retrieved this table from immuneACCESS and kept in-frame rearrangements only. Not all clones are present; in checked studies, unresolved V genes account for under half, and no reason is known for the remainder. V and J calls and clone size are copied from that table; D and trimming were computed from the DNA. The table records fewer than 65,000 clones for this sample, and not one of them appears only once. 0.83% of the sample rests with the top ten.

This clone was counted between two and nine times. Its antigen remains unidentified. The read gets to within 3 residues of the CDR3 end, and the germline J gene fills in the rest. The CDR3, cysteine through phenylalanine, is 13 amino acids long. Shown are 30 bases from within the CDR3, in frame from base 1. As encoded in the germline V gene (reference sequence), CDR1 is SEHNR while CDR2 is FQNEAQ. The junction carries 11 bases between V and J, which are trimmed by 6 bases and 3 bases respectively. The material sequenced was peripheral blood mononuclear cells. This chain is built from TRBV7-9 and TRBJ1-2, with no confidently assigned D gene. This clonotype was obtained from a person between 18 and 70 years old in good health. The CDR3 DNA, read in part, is TGTGCCAGCAGTCGAGACCGGGACTATGGC. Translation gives CASSRDRDYG. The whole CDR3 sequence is CASSRDRDYGYTF.